This TCR beta chain stems from a study of cytomegalovirus exposure and HLA in healthy donors. This CDR3 comprises 17 residues. Deletions cut 0 bases from V and 7 bases from J, with 19 bases between. Germline V gives CDR1 SGHRS, CDR2 YFSETQ. Separate from the roughly 670-subject first cohort, the roughly 110-subject validation cohort was the one that the donors belonged to. The method was immunoSEQ multiplex PCR; TCRdb's version includes in-frame clones alone and lacks a portion of them. The sample lists 150,000 or so clones, about 95% occurring once. The TCR was taken from a man aged 18 to 35 in good health and CMV-seropositive. The J gene is TRBJ1-4, the V gene TRBV5-1, with D possibly TRBD1 on 6 matching bases. Sequencing was done on a sample of PBMCs. CDR3 sequence: CASSLEVIQGNVEKLFF. CDR3 nucleotide sequence: TGCGCCAGCAGCTTGGAGGTGATTCAGGGGAACGTTGAAAAACTGTTTTTT.